The sequence of this T cell receptor beta chain was determined in a study of CD8+CD57+ T cells in acquired aplastic anemia. Study-level information: The DNA of sorted CD4+ and CD8+ cells averaged roughly 3.2 ug.

CDR1 SGHVS and CDR2 FNYEAQ come from the germline V gene. The CDR3 extends over 15 amino acids. V dropped 7 bases and J dropped 6 bases, with 19 bases sitting between them. The TCR beta profiling, which covered VDJ combination and CDR3 sequence, was carried out using genomic DNA as the template. TCRdb used MiXCR to reprocess the reads, holding one entry per CDR3 protein. The table has some 200,000 distinct CDR3 sequences, over 40% seen once. CD8+CD57+ cell expansion had been shown by flow cytometry in patients chosen for sequencing. No therapy had been given to the patients at the time of blood sampling.

The receptor was isolated from a human donor with aplastic anemia. This chain connects TRBV7-6 to TRBJ2-1; D is unresolved. Specimen: sorted CD4+, CD8+, or CD8+CD57+ T cells (not recorded which) from PBMCs. In nucleotides, the CDR3 is TGTGCCAGCAACGGCCCAGCCCGGCCCGGCAATGAGCAGTTCTTC. Translating gives CASNGPARPGNEQFF.